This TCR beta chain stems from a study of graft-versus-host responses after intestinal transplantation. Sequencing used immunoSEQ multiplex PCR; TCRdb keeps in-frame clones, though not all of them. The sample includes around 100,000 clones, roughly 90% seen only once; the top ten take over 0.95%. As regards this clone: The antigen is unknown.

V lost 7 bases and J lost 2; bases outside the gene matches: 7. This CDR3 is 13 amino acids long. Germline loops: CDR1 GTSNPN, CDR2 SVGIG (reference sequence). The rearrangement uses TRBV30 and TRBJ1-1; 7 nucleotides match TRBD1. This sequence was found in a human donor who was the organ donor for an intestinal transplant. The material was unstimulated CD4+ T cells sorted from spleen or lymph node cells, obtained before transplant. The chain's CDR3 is CAYGDRVNTEAFF. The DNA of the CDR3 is TGTGCCTACGGAGACAGGGTAAACACTGAAGCTTTCTTT.